This T cell receptor delta chain is drawn from a study of Vδ1+ human thymocytes. Findings of the study overall: Thymic TRG and TRD repertoires appeared highly polyclonal, with Gaussian CDR3 length distributions. Despite high sort purity, roughly 20% of thymic T cell receptor delta sequences were Vdelta2. Bulk data may be misread because of unexpected Vdelta2 sequences.

Thymocytes were sorted as CD3+ TCRVdelta1+ TCRVdelta2- after alphabeta T cell depletion. Sorted Vdelta1+ thymocytes were roughly 96% to 99.6% pure. Germline assignment: CDR1 TSWWSYY and CDR2 QGS. The CDR3 spans 16 residues. Sequences come from RNA converted to cDNA by reverse transcription. The CDR3 regions were amplified by multiplex PCR from V-gene primers to a constant-region primer. TCRdb reprocessed the multiplex PCR reads through CATT. The sample records more than 50,000 delta-chain clones, about 15% being singletons. Concerning this clone itself: Its specificity is not known. Mismatch with germline at one junction end may stem from a read error. Other nucleotide sequences in the sample specify the same CDR3.

This sequence originates from a girl under three years old who had congenital heart surgery. What was sequenced was Vdelta1+ gamma-delta thymocytes from the thymus. The subset: FACS-sorted CD3+ TCRalphabeta- TCRVdelta1+ TCRVdelta2- thymocytes. The genes are TRDV1 and TRDJ1, with 8 bases that match TRDD2. For the CDR3, the DNA is TGTGCTCTTGGAGACCTTATGCTTCCTACGCCTTATAAGCTCATCTTT. Translation gives CALGDLMLPTPYKLIF.